The 6 T cell receptor beta chains given below trace back to one sample, sequenced in a study of blood T cells in healthy people across ages. A J-beta primer mix and a sample-barcoded 5' primer were used in a second PCR of about 7 to 12 cycles. TCRdb re-called the 5' RACE reads with MiXCR, one entry per CDR3 protein. In the table there are hundreds of thousands of distinct CDR3 sequences, 49% of which are singletons. The source material was blood. All receptors come from a woman aged 55-69 years in good health.

This clonotype was observed a handful of times. The chain recombines TRBV4-2 with TRBJ1-1, with D perhaps matching TRBD1 (5 bases). The CDR3 spans 14 residues. Germline values: CDR1 LGHNA, CDR2 YNFKEQ. V lost 3 bases, J lost 7 bases, and 15 bases lay in between. The CDR3: CASSHQEGSGEAFF. The CDR3 coding sequence is TGTGCCAGCAGCCATCAGGAGGGGTCCGGTGAAGCTTTCTTT.

The chain links TRBV6-5 to TRBJ2-1; 7 nucleotides agree with TRBD2. Germline lookup yields CDR1 MNHEY and CDR2 SVGAGI. Trimming at V came to 6 bases and at J to 7 bases, leaving 6 bases not matched to a gene. The CDR3 has 13 amino acids. The CDR3 reads CASRRSGGNEQFF. In DNA, the CDR3 is TGTGCCAGCAGACGATCCGGGGGGAATGAGCAGTTCTTC.

This clonotype was observed a handful of times. V usage is TRBV15 and J usage is TRBJ2-1, with unresolved D. The germline CDR1 and CDR2 sequences are LNHNV and YYDKDF (reference sequence). The CDR3 is 15 amino acids. V was clipped by 0 bases and J by 6 bases, with 12 bases between them. The CDR3 region has the DNA TGTGCCACCAGCAGAGATTATGGGCAGAGCAATGAGCAGTTCTTC. It yields the protein CATSRDYGQSNEQFF. The variable domain in full, with the rest retrieved from reference TRBV15 and TRBJ2-1, is DAMVIQNPRYQVTQFGKPVTLSCSQTLNHNVMYWYQQKSSQAPKLLFHYYDKDFNNEADTPDNFQSRRPNTSFCFLDIRSPGLGDTAMYLCATSRDYGQSNEQFFGPGTRLTVL.

This chain uses TRBV18 with TRBJ1-1, with D possibly being TRBD1 (6 bases). Germline V lookup: CDR1 KGHSH, CDR2 LQKENI. This CDR3 contains 14 residues. V dropped 3 bases and J dropped 8 bases, with 16 bases sitting between them. The CDR3 nucleotides read TGTGCCAGCTCACCGACAGGATGGGGGAGAGAAGCTTTCTTT. Encoded protein: CASSPTGWGREAFF.

This clonotype was found once. The rearrangement uses TRBV28 and TRBJ1-4, with 9 bases lining up with TRBD1. The V gene end was trimmed by 5 bases and the J gene end by 8 bases; junction bases not matched to a gene: 9. The germline V gene encodes CDR1 MDHEN and CDR2 SYDVKM. The CDR3 sequence is 15 residues long. CDR3 amino acids: CASSEQGAAGEKLFF. CDR3 coding DNA: TGTGCCAGCAGTGAACAGGGGGCGGCAGGGGAAAAACTGTTTTTT.

J is TRBJ2-7 and V is TRBV10-3; D may be TRBD2 (7 bases). V lost 3 bases and J lost 2, with 14 bases in between. Germline-derived CDR1 and CDR2 are ENHRY and SYGVKD. The CDR3 totals 15 residues. The CDR3 is CAISDRGRATYEQYF. The CDR3 DNA is TGTGCCATCAGTGATAGGGGGAGGGCCACCTACGAGCAGTACTTC.